Following are 20 T cell receptor beta chains from one sample sequenced in a study of blood T cells in healthy people across ages. Together with a sample-barcoded 5' primer, a J-beta primer mix was included in a second PCR lasting roughly 6 to 12 cycles. TCRdb independently ran MiXCR on the 5' RACE reads; one entry per CDR3 protein. This table has about 930,000 distinct CDR3 sequences, about 28% appearing once. These sequences were also reported in another study, on T cells of mothers and their children.

The sequenced material came from blood. These receptors were obtained from a woman in her 40s in good health.

As regards this clonotype: Relative to the germline gene, one junction end is altered; a read error may explain this. The genes are TRBV5-6 and TRBJ2-6; perhaps TRBD1 as D (5 bases). CDR1 and CDR2 from the germline V gene are SGHDT and YYEEEE. The CDR3 totals 16 residues. DNA of the CDR3: TGTGCCAGCAGCTTGAGAACAAGCTCTGGGGCCAACATCCTGACTTTC. Its protein is CASSLRTSSGANILTF.

In its sample, this clonotype was seen a few times. The chain uses TRBV10-3 and TRBJ1-5; 9 nucleotides match TRBD1. CDR3 length: 17 residues. V dropped 0 bases and J dropped 6; count of bases not matched to a gene: 9. Germline assignment: CDR1 ENHRY and CDR2 SYGVKD. This CDR3 is CAISESLRGTGIQPQHF. CDR3 DNA sequence: TGTGCCATCAGTGAGTCCTTACGTGGGACAGGGATTCAGCCCCAGCATTTT.

This clonotype was observed a few times. This sequence joins TRBV18 and TRBJ2-6; possible D gene TRBD1, 5 bases. Germline V gene data show CDR1 as KGHSH and CDR2 as LQKENI. The V gene lost 3 bases and the J gene lost 1 base, with 10 bases spanning the gap. The CDR3 sequence is 16 residues long. CDR3 region: CASSPERGSGANVLTF. The CDR3 DNA is TGTGCCAGCTCACCTGAAAGGGGTTCTGGGGCCAACGTCCTGACTTTC.

This clonotype was found a few times. The chain couples TRBV9 to TRBJ2-7; no reliable D call. CDR1 SGDLS and CDR2 YYNGEE come from the germline V gene. CDR3 length equals 15 residues. V gave up 0 bases and J gave up 2 bases, with 12 bases separating them. CDR3 in DNA: TGTGCCAGCAGCGTAGATCCCGGGCAGGCCTACGAGCAGTACTTC. Translated: CASSVDPGQAYEQYF.

The chain employs TRBV5-4 and TRBJ1-4, with TRBD1 matching over 7 bases. J lost 8 bases, V lost 3 bases, and 13 bases had no gene match. Germline CDR1 and CDR2: SGHNT and YYREEE (reference sequence). The CDR3 is 16 residues long. This CDR3 reads CASSSPDREGGEKLFF. As DNA, the CDR3 is TGTGCCAGCAGCTCACCTGACAGGGAGGGTGGCGAAAAACTGTTTTTT.

This clonotype was recorded a few times. This chain connects TRBV6-1 to TRBJ1-5; TRBD1 matches 12 bases. The CDR3 extends over 17 amino acids. Trimming cost V 1 base and J 6 bases; bases outside gene matches: 7. Germline V gives CDR1 MNHNS, CDR2 SASEGT. The CDR3 reads CASSEGRDRGRIQPQHF. The DNA of the CDR3 is TGTGCCAGCAGTGAAGGACGGGACAGGGGGCGGATTCAGCCCCAGCATTTT.

This clonotype was picked up one time. The chain couples TRBV20-1 to TRBJ1-2, with D tentatively TRBD1 (6 bases). Between the trimmed V and J ends, which lost 6 bases and 8 bases, there was a span of 28 bases. CDR1 DFQATT and CDR2 SNEGSKA come from the germline V gene (reference sequence). This CDR3 is built from 16 residues. CDR3 DNA sequence: TGCAGTGCAGTCAAACAGGGTTCTGAGTCCCATGCAGGCTACACCTTC. Translated, it gives CSAVKQGSESHAGYTF.

Details on this clonotype: One junction end disagrees with the germline gene, perhaps due to a read error. The chain combines TRBV15 with TRBJ1-2; 8 nucleotides align to TRBD1. Germline-derived CDR1 and CDR2 are LNHNV and YYDKDF (reference sequence). The length of the CDR3 is 16 residues. Written as DNA, the CDR3 is TGTGCCGCCAGCAGAGACGTACCGACAGGGGCTAGTGGCTACACCTTC. This sequence encodes CAASRDVPTGASGYTF.

On this clonotype itself: Germline and junction disagree at one end, which may indicate a read error. For the CDR3, the DNA is TGTACCAGCAGGCATGGGGCAGGTCCCCTTACTAACTATGGCTACACCTTC. This sequence encodes CTSRHGAGPLTNYGYTF. The V and J genes are TRBV6-1 and TRBJ1-2, with a possible D match to TRBD1 (5 bases). Germline V CDR1 and CDR2: MNHNS, SASEGT. CDR3 length: 17 amino acids.

Remarks on this clonotype: The DNA is omitted, as the CDR3 cannot be located on it reliably, and the CDR3 follows TCRdb's listing. V usage is TRBV4-1 and J usage is TRBJ1-3; the table's D call, TRBD1, has no DNA check behind it. Germline CDR1 is MGHRA and CDR2 is YSYEKL. Termini included, the CDR3 measures 16 amino acids. CDR3 protein: CASSQDRVATGNTTYF.

Worth noting for this clonotype: With a much larger clone just one base away, this may be a read error. This chain uses TRBV7-2 with TRBJ1-5; no clear D. Trimming cost V 5 bases and J 0 bases, with 8 bases left between them. The CDR3 runs to 14 residues. From germline, CDR1 is SGHTA and CDR2 FQGNSA. The CDR3 region has the DNA TGTACCAGCAGCACCTACTATAGCAATCAGCCCCAGCATTTT. This gives the protein CTSSTYYSNQPQHF.

On this clonotype: This clone may be a read error of a much larger clone one base away. The gene calls are TRBV29-1 and TRBJ2-1; 9 bases agree with TRBD1. The germline CDR1 and CDR2 sequences are SQVTM and ANQGSEA. This CDR3 comprises 14 residues. V shed 5 bases and J 7 bases; nucleotides not matched to a gene: 9. Here the CDR3 reads CSVLPGTGMNEQFF. In DNA form, the CDR3 reads TGCAGCGTTCTGCCCGGGACAGGGATGAATGAGCAGTTCTTC.

In its sample, this clonotype was seen many times. The gene calls are TRBV6-2 or TRBV6-3 and TRBJ1-2; D gene uncertain. CDR1 is MNHEY and CDR2 is SVGEGT in the germline V gene. CDR3 length: 12 amino acids. Trimming took off 0 bases at V and 7 bases at J, with 6 bases between the two ends. Here the CDR3 reads CASSYSSSGYTF. In nucleotides, the CDR3 is TGTGCCAGCAGTTACTCTTCGTCTGGCTACACCTTC.

This clonotype was seen repeatedly, ten times or more. The genes are TRBV20-1 and TRBJ2-7; possibly TRBD1 or TRBD2 for D (6 bases each). Germline CDR1 and CDR2: DFQATT and SNEGSKA (reference sequence). V lost 3 bases to trimming and J lost 6 bases, with 18 bases between them. The length of the CDR3 is 14 residues. The CDR3 sequence is CSASYRGLHGEQYF. CDR3 coding DNA: TGCAGTGCTAGTTACCGGGGGCTTCACGGCGAGCAGTACTTC.

This clonotype has a handful of counts. The rearrangement links TRBV20-1 to TRBJ2-1; tentative D call: TRBD2 (7 bases). The ends were cut back, 6 bases at V and 8 bases at J, with 23 bases in the middle. CDR1 is DFQATT and CDR2 is SNEGSKA in the germline V gene (reference sequence). The CDR3 runs 15 residues. CDR3 bases: TGCAGTGCCCTTGCCCGTAGGGGGGGAATCGATGAGCAGTTCTTC. Translated, it gives CSALARRGGIDEQFF.

This clonotype came up a few times. J is TRBJ1-4 and V is TRBV9; 7 bases line up with TRBD1. CDR1 SGDLS and CDR2 YYNGEE come from the germline V gene. V trimming: 0 bases; J trimming: 3 bases; junction bases outside the gene matches: 8. CDR3 length: 17 residues. The CDR3, as DNA: TGTGCCAGCAGCGTAGGACAGGGAGGTTTATCTAATGAAAAACTGTTTTTT. Protein sequence: CASSVGQGGLSNEKLFF.

The chain carries TRBV4-3 and TRBJ2-3, with D perhaps matching TRBD1 (5 bases). Germline CDR1 reads LGHNA; CDR2 reads YSLEER. The CDR3 is 17 residues long. Trimming shortened V by 1 base and J by 2 bases, and 16 bases separated the two germline ends. CDR3 amino acids: CASSQAQGQGFTDTQYF. In DNA form, the CDR3 reads TGCGCCAGCAGCCAAGCTCAGGGCCAGGGCTTCACAGATACGCAGTATTTT.

This clonotype was counted ten times or more. The V and J genes are TRBV18 and TRBJ2-7; D gene ambiguous. V shed 2 bases and J shed 2 bases, with 7 bases lying between them. Germline CDR1 and CDR2: KGHSH and LQKENI. The CDR3 sequence is 13 residues long. CDR3 bases: TGTGCCAGCTCACCAGGTAGTGCCTACGAGCAGTACTTC. This codes for CASSPGSAYEQYF.

This clonotype showed up many times. This chain joins TRBV7-9 and TRBJ2-7; 7 nucleotides match TRBD1. The germline V gene encodes CDR1 SEHNR and CDR2 FQNEAQ (reference sequence). The CDR3 is 14 residues long. V lost 5 bases and J lost 3; bases outside the gene matches: 7. In DNA, the CDR3 is TGTGCCAGCAGCGAGCGGACAGGCCTCTACGAGCAGTACTTC. Its protein product is CASSERTGLYEQYF. Looking up the rest from reference TRBV7-9 and TRBJ2-7 gives the full variable domain: DTGVSQNPRHKITKRGQNVTFRCDPISEHNRLYWYRQTLGQGPEFLTYFQNEAQLEKSRLLSDRFSAERPKGSFSTLEIQRTEQGDSAMYLCASSERTGLYEQYFGPGTRLTVT.

This clonotype is a singleton in its sample. This may be a read error, as it is one base from a much larger clone. This chain connects TRBV12-3 or TRBV12-4 to TRBJ2-7, with D hard to call. Gene TRBJ2-5 matches the end of the DNA better, so the J call may be wrong. The CDR3 totals 14 residues. CDR3 sequence reads: CASTDGSRWETQYF. For the CDR3, the DNA is TGTGCCAGCACCGACGGGTCCCGATGGGAGACCCAGTACTTC.